This record covers a single TCR beta chain. Which antigen it targets is not known. No much larger clone is present one base from it, and per-base qualities are unavailable. Trimming accounts for 3 bases at V and 1 base at J, while the number of junction bases matched to no gene is 7. From its cysteine to its phenylalanine, the CDR3 spans 16 amino acids. Here the CDR3 DNA is all that survives: 48 bases in frame from base 1. From a lookup of the germline V gene (reference sequence), CDR1 and CDR2 are SEHNR and FQNEAQ. These data originate in a study of post-analysis software for immune sequencing data (dated by TCRdb to about 2015). Turning to the overall study: Relapsing-remitting, secondary progressive and progressive-relapsing multiple sclerosis were recorded as disease courses, and subtype annotation was lacking for some patients. The patient repertoires were compared against approximately twelve previously published healthy control repertoires obtained from donors aged about 6 to 26 years. A subset of samples was prepared in parallel using single-end sample barcoding, then pooled and co-amplified after Illumina adapter ligation. What the authors observed across the whole study: Patients showed significantly higher frequencies than controls for about 5 TRBV segments, among them TRBV5-6, TRBV5-1 and TRBV20-1. Direct clustering with F measure showed strong co-clustering of samples prepared in the same batch, prompting a batch-effect correction. Normalized Chao1 diversity was significantly lower in multiple sclerosis patients than controls, suggesting substantial peripheral T-cell clonal expansion. The multiple sclerosis patient group was slightly younger than the control group.

Libraries were made using PCR. Reads for this sample came from an Illumina HiSeq 2500. To reduce PCR and sequencing biases, unique molecular identifiers were incorporated into the TCR beta cDNA libraries. Approximately 500,000 cDNA molecules were obtained per 1 to 10 million input T cells, so each molecule approximated one T cell. The patient libraries were prepared and sequenced using the same protocol as the earlier healthy control dataset. Within a given batch, samples were prepared together, multiplexed and sequenced on the same HiSeq lane. As for the authors' bioinformatics: Raw barcoded reads were processed with MIGEC, discarding single-read molecular identifier groups before consensus assembly and CDR3 extraction. VDJtools was used for post-analysis of the clonotype tables, and diversity was normalized by down-sampling every dataset to the size of the smallest sample. In repertoire overlap clustering, CDR3 amino acid sequences, but not nucleotide sequences, were matched to correct batch-related cross-sample contamination. TCRdb reran the public reads through fastp at Q25 and MiXCR, keeping productive beta chains. Records with the same CDR3 protein are collapsed into one entry carrying the most frequent genes and DNA. TCRdb, rather than the study authors, made the V and J calls. Present in this sample are under 900,000 distinct CDR3 sequences, about 57% of which were seen just once. The ten largest clonotypes hold around 4.5% of the sample.

To demonstrate the VDJtools post-analysis software, TCR beta repertoires were profiled from the peripheral blood of 10 to 15 young patients with multiple sclerosis. The multiple sclerosis patients were children and adolescents between roughly 6 and 17 years of age. The sequenced sample consisted of blood. The chain joins TRBV7-9 to TRBJ2-7; 9 central bases correspond to TRBD1. This receptor was identified in a girl between 5 and 17 years old with multiple sclerosis. The base sequence is TGTGCCAGCAGCTTTCGATCCGGGACAGGGTCCTACGAGCAGTACTTC. It translates as CASSFRSGTGSYEQYF.